These T cell receptor beta chains were read from a single sample in a study of early T cells in non-severe SARS-CoV-2 infection. TCRdb itself ran the 5' RACE reads through MiXCR, one entry per CDR3 protein. The sample has about 60,000 distinct CDR3 sequences; 4.5% to 7% are singletons. The sequencing sample was made of whole blood. These receptors all come from an adult who was a healthcare worker with PCR-confirmed SARS-CoV-2 infection or an uninfected control (not recorded which). Each CDR3 is given with its conserved first and last residue. Each record gives: clone size, J gene, D gene, V gene, CDR3 DNA, CDR3 protein. The D gene is left open where the match is weak. Clone size is given for some rows only: seen once, a few or many times, or a class if the clone is expanded.

>many|TRBJ2-3|-|TRBV5-4
TGTGCCAGCAGCTTGCAGGGCACAGATACGCAGTATTTT
CASSLQGTDTQYF
>many|TRBJ1-5|-|TRBV20-1
TGCAGTGCTAGACCCGGGGGTAGCAATCAGCCCCAGCATTTT
CSARPGGSNQPQHF
>-|TRBJ1-6|-|TRBV7-7
TGTGCCAGCAGCTTAGATCGCGGTTCACCCCTCCACTTT
CASSLDRGSPLHF
>-|TRBJ2-3|-|TRBV5-1
TGCGCCAGCAGCTTGGGGCGGGGTAGCACAGATACGCAGTATTTT
CASSLGRGSTDTQYF
>many|TRBJ1-5|TRBD1|TRBV6-5
TGTGCCAGCAGTTTGACAGGGGGCCAGTTTAGTAGCAATCAGCCCCAGCATTTT
CASSLTGGQFSSNQPQHF
>many|TRBJ2-5|TRBD2|TRBV7-2
TGTGCCAGCACCATCGCGGGGGGGATTCAAGAGACCCAGTACTTC
CASTIAGGIQETQYF
>many|TRBJ2-3|-|TRBV20-1
TGCAGTGCTACCGGGACTTCCAACACAGATACGCAGTATTTT
CSATGTSNTDTQYF
>many|TRBJ1-1|TRBD1|TRBV29-1
TGCAGCACCACAGGGGGGATGAACACTGAAGCTTTCTTT
CSTTGGMNTEAFF
>few|TRBJ1-5|TRBD1|TRBV6-4
TGTGCCAGCAGTCAGGGGGGTGGCAATCAGCCCCAGCATTTT
CASSQGGGNQPQHF
>few|TRBJ2-7|-|TRBV28
TGTGCCAGCAGTTTATGGATAGGGAATGCCCTCTTC
CASSLWIGNALF
>-|TRBJ1-3|-|TRBV6-1
TGTGCCAGCAGTGAGTTAGGGGCGTCCTCTGGAAACACCATATATTTT
CASSELGASSGNTIYF
>-|TRBJ1-2|-|TRBV6-1
TGTGCCAGCAACGGGGCTTGGGTTGGCTACACCTTC
CASNGAWVGYTF
>few|TRBJ2-2|-|TRBV9
TGTGCCAGCAGCGTGGGGGCGAACACCGGGGAGCTGTTTTTT
CASSVGANTGELFF
>many|TRBJ2-5|-|TRBV5-1
TGCGCCAGCAGCTTGGAACAGACCCAGTACTTC
CASSLEQTQYF